Listed here are 18 T cell receptor beta chains from one sample, sequenced in a study of T cells after posttransplantation cyclophosphamide. Cyclophosphamide on days +3 and +4 followed busulfan-fludarabine conditioning and a marrow graft. Sequenced by immunoSEQ multiplex PCR; TCRdb stores in-frame clones only, minus some. The table shows 1,500 or so clones, with around 85% occurring only once. Sequences were derived from CD4+ T cells sorted from PBMCs, sampled more than 220 days after allogeneic stem cell transplant with posttransplant cyclophosphamide. The receptor set was obtained from a female patient between 55 and 75 years old who received an allogeneic stem cell transplant from an unrelated donor, was CMV-positive, and had acute GVHD only. Some T cells may be transferred from the graft donor.

This rearrangement joins TRBV6-6 to TRBJ2-1, with TRBD2 as a possible D gene (5 bases). V gave up 6 bases and J gave up 9 bases, with 21 bases separating them. The CDR3 contains 15 residues. The germline V gene encodes CDR1 MNHNY and CDR2 SVGAGI (reference sequence). CDR3 DNA: TGTGCCAGCAGAACGGGATTGGTACCGACAAGTGAGCAGTTCTTC. As protein: CASRTGLVPTSEQFF.

The chain joins TRBV4-2 to TRBJ1-2; tentatively, D is TRBD1 (6 bases). The CDR3 loop spans 19 amino acids. Germline V gene sequence: CDR1 LGHNA, CDR2 YNFKEQ. Trimming removed 0 bases from V and 3 bases from J, with 23 bases in between. CDR3 nucleotide sequence: TGTGCCAGCAGCCAAGATGTTAGCATCGTAGGGGGGGCTTACTATGGCTACACCTTC. It is translated as CASSQDVSIVGGAYYGYTF.

The chain is built from TRBV19 and TRBJ1-2; weak D call: TRBD1 (5 bases). Per germline, CDR1 LNHDA and CDR2 SQIVND (reference sequence). The CDR3 is 14 residues long. The ends were cut back, 6 bases at V and 8 bases at J, with 19 bases in the middle. CDR3 amino acids: CASSDPGDSWGYTF. CDR3 DNA: TGTGCCAGTAGCGACCCGGGGGATTCTTGGGGCTACACCTTC.

The chain is built from TRBV9 and TRBJ2-2; D not resolved. This CDR3 spans 16 amino acids. The V end lost 0 bases, the J end lost 0 bases, and 9 bases lay between the germline ends. Germline V gene sequence: CDR1 SGDLS, CDR2 YYNGEE. The CDR3 loop is CASSVDFSPNTGELFF. The CDR3 nucleotides read TGTGCCAGCAGCGTAGATTTTAGTCCGAACACCGGGGAGCTGTTTTTT. The full variable domain, in which reference TRBV9 and TRBJ2-2 provide the parts outside the CDR3, is DSGVTQTPKHLITATGQRVTLRCSPRSGDLSVYWYQQSLDQGLQFLIQYYNGEERAKGNILERFSAQQFPDLHSELNLSSLELGDSALYFCASSVDFSPNTGELFFGEGSRLTVL.

J is TRBJ2-2 and V is TRBV18, with no clear D. Germline CDR1 KGHSH, CDR2 LQKENI. The CDR3 consists of 16 residues. Trimming shortened V by 3 bases and J by 0 bases, and 11 bases separated the two germline ends. CDR3 loop: CASSPLRTANTGELFF. CDR3 in DNA: TGTGCCAGCTCACCGCTTCGTACGGCGAACACCGGGGAGCTGTTTTTT.

CDR3 loop: CASSQDSGTSYEQYF. The CDR3 DNA follows: TGCGCCAGCAGCCAAGATAGCGGAACCTCCTACGAGCAGTACTTC. This chain uses TRBV4-3 with TRBJ2-7; TRBD2 might be the D (6 bases). The V end was cut by 0 bases, the J end by 0 bases, with 9 bases between. The germline gives CDR1 LGHNA, CDR2 YSLEER. The CDR3 has 15 residues.

This chain uses TRBV6-1 with TRBJ1-1, with a possible D match to TRBD1 (6 bases). The CDR3 is 13 residues long. The germline V gene encodes CDR1 MNHNS and CDR2 SASEGT. Deletions cut 2 bases from V and 7 bases from J, with 11 bases between. CDR3 residues: CASSEWEGGEAFF. CDR3 nucleotide sequence: TGTGCCAGCAGTGAATGGGAAGGGGGTGAAGCTTTCTTT.

This clone was seen only once. The DNA for the CDR3 is TGTGCCAGCAGCTTCGGAACGAGTGGGAGATATGGCTACACCTTC. It encodes CASSFGTSGRYGYTF. This chain links TRBV7-9 with TRBJ1-2; unclear D gene. The germline V and J ends were trimmed by 3 bases and 5 bases, with 16 bases remaining between them. The CDR3 extends over 15 amino acids. CDR1 and CDR2 (germline): SEHNR, FQNEAQ (reference sequence).

CDR3 in amino acids: CASSRGGTGSYNEQFF. In nucleotides, the CDR3 is TGCGCCAGCAGCAGGGGCGGGACAGGGAGTTACAATGAGCAGTTCTTC. This rearrangement joins TRBV5-1 to TRBJ2-1; 9 bases agree with TRBD1. Germline CDR1 SGHRS, CDR2 YFSETQ. J was trimmed by 4 bases and V by 4 bases; bases with no gene match: 9. The CDR3 is made up of 16 amino acids.

This sequence joins TRBV7-8 and TRBJ1-4; D not certain. The germline CDR1 and CDR2 sequences are SGHVS and FQNEAQ. The V end lost 5 bases, the J end lost 7 bases, and 20 bases lay between the germline ends. The CDR3 is 16 amino acids. CDR3 sequence (DNA): TGTGCCAGCAGCCCGCCCCCGGCGGAGGGTACTGAAAAACTGTTTTTT. Translating gives CASSPPPAEGTEKLFF.

The chain joins TRBV18 to TRBJ2-5, with D possibly TRBD1 on 5 matching bases. Germline V gene lookup returns CDR1 KGHSH and CDR2 LQKENI. V lost 7 bases and J 2 bases, leaving 26 bases between the germline ends. This CDR3 region has 18 residues. The CDR3 is CASFPTNKGPLEQETQYF. CDR3 in DNA: TGTGCCAGCTTTCCTACTAACAAGGGGCCCTTGGAGCAAGAGACCCAGTACTTC.

The chain uses TRBV6-5 and TRBJ1-2, with 7 positions matching TRBD1. CDR1 is MNHEY and CDR2 is SVGAGI in the germline V gene. The CDR3 loop spans 14 amino acids. Trimming cost V 9 bases and J 3 bases; bases outside gene matches: 10. CDR3 bases: TGTGCCAGTTCATACGTCAGGGGGGACTATGGCTACACCTTC. Its translation: CASSYVRGDYGYTF.

V gene TRBV4-2 combines with J gene TRBJ2-1; 9 nucleotides align to TRBD2. Germline-derived CDR1 and CDR2 are LGHNA and YNFKEQ. This CDR3 is 15 amino acids long. The junction had 7 bases not matched to a gene; V was cut back by 4 bases and J by 6 bases. The CDR3 bases are TGTGCCAGCAGCCCTTCAGGGACTAGCACCAATGAGCAGTTCTTC. This translates into CASSPSGTSTNEQFF.

The chain carries TRBV28 and TRBJ2-4, with a possible D match to TRBD1 (5 bases). This CDR3 has 14 amino acids. V was cut by 3 bases and J by 7 bases, with 13 bases left in between. The germline gives CDR1 MDHEN, CDR2 SYDVKM. The CDR3 loop is CASSFLARANIQYF. As DNA, the CDR3 is TGTGCCAGCAGTTTTTTAGCCAGGGCGAACATTCAGTACTTC.

The J gene is TRBJ2-6, the V gene TRBV19; TRBD1 aligns across 7 bases. Looked up from germline, CDR1 is LNHDA and CDR2 is SQIVND (reference sequence). The CDR3 is made up of 22 amino acids. The junction had 21 bases not matched to a gene; V was cut back by 4 bases and J by 0 bases. CDR3 bases: TGTGCCAGTAGTACCGCTCGGGTAGGGGGCATCGGTTTGGGCTCTGGGGCCAACGTCCTGACTTTC. Its protein product is CASSTARVGGIGLGSGANVLTF.

The chain carries TRBV29-1 and TRBJ1-2; D uncertain. With 3 bases removed from V and 4 bases from J, the gap between germline ends came to 12 bases. This CDR3 region has 13 residues. Germline V CDR1 and CDR2: SQVTM, ANQGSEA. CDR3 in amino acids: CSVERENGYGYTF. The CDR3 nucleotides read TGCAGCGTTGAGAGGGAGAACGGCTATGGCTACACCTTC.

This chain uses TRBV14 with TRBJ2-2; TRBD2 agrees at 8 bases. Looked up from germline, CDR1 is SGHDN and CDR2 is FVKESK. V trimming: 0 bases; J trimming: 4 bases; junction bases outside the gene matches: 4. The CDR3 loop spans 16 amino acids. CDR3 DNA sequence: TGTGCCAGCAGCCAAGATGGCGGGGGGCCCACCGGGGAGCTGTTTTTT. Translation: CASSQDGGGPTGELFF.

In its sample, this clone was seen once. The chain recombines TRBV18 with TRBJ1-1, with 7 bases matching TRBD1. The CDR3 loop spans 13 amino acids. V dropped 10 bases and J dropped 4; count of bases not matched to a gene: 9. Germline CDR1 reads KGHSH; CDR2 reads LQKENI. CDR3 amino acids: CATSTGAVTEAFF. In DNA form, the CDR3 reads TGTGCCACTTCCACAGGGGCCGTCACTGAAGCTTTCTTT. The whole variable domain, filled in from reference TRBV18 and TRBJ1-1, reads NAGVMQNPRHLVRRRGQEARLRCSPMKGHSHVYWYRQLPEEGLKFMVYLQKENIIDESGMPKERFSAEFPKEGPSILRIQQVVRGDSAAYFCATSTGAVTEAFFGQGTRLTVV.